A selection of T cell receptor beta chains follows, all from one sample in a study of CD8+ T cells in alopecia areata. Sequencing used immunoSEQ multiplex PCR; TCRdb keeps in-frame clones, though not all of them. The table lists roughly 200,000 clones, around 63% of them singletons. The starting material was CD4+ T cells sorted from blood, obtained at week 0. Receptors originate from a human donor with alopecia areata. CDR3s include the opening cysteine and the closing phenylalanine or tryptophan. The D gene is left open where the match is weak. Rows may omit the clone size; those that give it use once, few, many or a size class.

j_gene: TRBJ1-2; v_gene: TRBV28; abundance: -; d_gene: TRBD1; CDR3nt: TGTGCCAGCACTTATCTCAGCGGGCAGGGGGTAGGCTACACCTTC; CDR3aa: CASTYLSGQGVGYTF
j_gene: TRBJ1-5; v_gene: TRBV2; abundance: -; d_gene: -; CDR3nt: TGTGCCAGCATGGGCAATTTGGGAACAAATCAGCCCCAGCATTTT; CDR3aa: CASMGNLGTNQPQHF
j_gene: TRBJ2-5; v_gene: TRBV29-1; abundance: -; d_gene: -; CDR3nt: TGCAGCGCCTCTAAGGGGGATGAGACCCAGTACTTC; CDR3aa: CSASKGDETQYF
j_gene: TRBJ2-7; v_gene: TRBV7-2; abundance: -; d_gene: TRBD1; CDR3nt: TGTGCCAGCAGCTTAGTCCAGGGGGCCTACGAGCAGTACTTC; CDR3aa: CASSLVQGAYEQYF
j_gene: TRBJ2-2; v_gene: TRBV7-7; abundance: once; d_gene: TRBD1; CDR3nt: TGTGCCAGCAGTCGTGACAGGGGAACCGGGGAGCTGTTTTTT; CDR3aa: CASSRDRGTGELFF
j_gene: TRBJ2-7; v_gene: TRBV19; abundance: -; d_gene: -; CDR3nt: TGTGCCAGTAGCTCCCCGGCCTACGAGCAGTACTTC; CDR3aa: CASSSPAYEQYF
j_gene: TRBJ2-1; v_gene: TRBV5-6; abundance: -; d_gene: TRBD2; CDR3nt: TGTGCCAGCAGCTTGCTAGCGGGGTACCATGAGCAGTTCTTC; CDR3aa: CASSLLAGYHEQFF
j_gene: TRBJ1-2; v_gene: TRBV29-1; abundance: -; d_gene: -; CDR3nt: TGCAGCGGGCGGGACGTCGGTGGCTACACCTTC; CDR3aa: CSGRDVGGYTF
j_gene: TRBJ2-5; v_gene: TRBV29-1; abundance: few; d_gene: -; CDR3nt: TGCAGCGTGCGGACTACTCAAGAGACCCAGTACTTC; CDR3aa: CSVRTTQETQYF
j_gene: TRBJ2-1; v_gene: TRBV29-1; abundance: once; d_gene: -; CDR3nt: TGCAGCGTCCAGGACACGAATACATACAATGAGCAGTTCTTC; CDR3aa: CSVQDTNTYNEQFF
j_gene: TRBJ2-3; v_gene: TRBV7-2; abundance: -; d_gene: TRBD1; CDR3nt: TGTGCCAGCAGCTCCGGACAGGGGAGAGATACGCAGTATTTT; CDR3aa: CASSSGQGRDTQYF
j_gene: TRBJ2-7; v_gene: TRBV6-5; abundance: -; d_gene: -; CDR3nt: TGTGCCAGCAGGGACTCCAACTTACAGTACTTC; CDR3aa: CASRDSNLQYF
j_gene: TRBJ1-2; v_gene: TRBV4-3; abundance: -; d_gene: -; CDR3nt: TGCGCCAGCAGCCAAGGTGTCGGGTTATCATATGGCTACACCTTC; CDR3aa: CASSQGVGLSYGYTF
j_gene: TRBJ2-3; v_gene: TRBV30; abundance: -; d_gene: -; CDR3nt: TGTGCCTGGAGCGGGGGCAAACCGCGAGATACGCAGTATTTT; CDR3aa: CAWSGGKPRDTQYF
j_gene: TRBJ2-6; v_gene: TRBV6-4; abundance: few; d_gene: -; CDR3nt: TGTGCCAGCAGTGACAACTCTGGGGCCAACGTCCTGACTTTC; CDR3aa: CASSDNSGANVLTF
j_gene: TRBJ2-5; v_gene: TRBV7-9; abundance: once; d_gene: -; CDR3nt: TGTGCCAGCAGCTTAGTAGGGGCAGAGACCCAGTACTTC; CDR3aa: CASSLVGAETQYF
j_gene: TRBJ2-3; v_gene: TRBV5-1; abundance: -; d_gene: -; CDR3nt: TGCGCCAGCAGCGCCCAAGGCGGGTCATCAAAGGGAGATACGCAGTATTTT; CDR3aa: CASSAQGGSSKGDTQYF
j_gene: TRBJ2-1; v_gene: TRBV4-1; abundance: -; d_gene: -; CDR3nt: TGCGCCAGCAGCTACGTCCCCTCGGGTACTGAGCAGTTCTTC; CDR3aa: CASSYVPSGTEQFF
j_gene: TRBJ1-6; v_gene: TRBV7-6; abundance: -; d_gene: TRBD1; CDR3nt: TGTGCCAGCAGCTTACTCGGTAACAGGGGGAAAAATCGATCACCCCTCCACTTT; CDR3aa: CASSLLGNRGKNRSPLHF
j_gene: TRBJ2-7; v_gene: TRBV30; abundance: -; d_gene: -; CDR3nt: TGTGCCTTCAATCCGGGACACCAGATCTACGAGCAGTACTTC; CDR3aa: CAFNPGHQIYEQYF
j_gene: TRBJ1-1; v_gene: TRBV2; abundance: -; d_gene: -; CDR3nt: TGTGCCAGCAGTGAAGCGGTAAACCAAGCTTTCTTT; CDR3aa: CASSEAVNQAFF
j_gene: TRBJ2-1; v_gene: TRBV30; abundance: -; d_gene: -; CDR3nt: TGTGCCTGGAGTTCAACTCCGAGCTCCTACAATGAGCAGTTCTTC; CDR3aa: CAWSSTPSSYNEQFF
j_gene: TRBJ1-2; v_gene: TRBV30; abundance: -; d_gene: -; CDR3nt: TGTGCCTGGACCGGGGGGTTTCAGGGCTACACCTTC; CDR3aa: CAWTGGFQGYTF
j_gene: TRBJ2-3; v_gene: TRBV18; abundance: -; d_gene: TRBD1; CDR3nt: TGTGCCAGCTCACCAACCCTTGGCGGACAGGTTACAGATACGCAGTATTTT; CDR3aa: CASSPTLGGQVTDTQYF
j_gene: TRBJ1-6; v_gene: TRBV15; abundance: -; d_gene: -; CDR3nt: TGTGCCACCAGCAGAGATTCCAACGATTCACCCCTCCACTTT; CDR3aa: CATSRDSNDSPLHF
j_gene: TRBJ2-2; v_gene: TRBV7-9; abundance: few; d_gene: -; CDR3nt: TGTGCCAGCCCCCCTCGAAACACCGGGGAGCTGTTTTTT; CDR3aa: CASPPRNTGELFF
j_gene: TRBJ2-2; v_gene: TRBV30; abundance: few; d_gene: -; CDR3nt: TGTGCCTGGGCGGGACACTTCACCGGGGAGCTGTTTTTT; CDR3aa: CAWAGHFTGELFF
j_gene: TRBJ1-2; v_gene: TRBV4-3; abundance: -; d_gene: -; CDR3nt: TGCGCCAGCAGCCAAGATAGTTCGGGGGACTATGGCTACACCTTC; CDR3aa: CASSQDSSGDYGYTF
j_gene: TRBJ1-1; v_gene: TRBV29-1; abundance: -; d_gene: -; CDR3nt: TGCAGCGTTGTACGGATAGGAACTGAAGCTTTCTTT; CDR3aa: CSVVRIGTEAFF
j_gene: TRBJ1-5; v_gene: TRBV6-1; abundance: -; d_gene: -; CDR3nt: TGTGCCAGCAGCCCGGGACTCGGGGATCAGCCCCAGCATTTT; CDR3aa: CASSPGLGDQPQHF
j_gene: TRBJ1-2; v_gene: TRBV7-8; abundance: -; d_gene: -; CDR3nt: TGTGCCAGCAGCTTAGCTTTTTCCTCGACCCCGGGCTATGGCTACACCTTC; CDR3aa: CASSLAFSSTPGYGYTF
j_gene: TRBJ2-7; v_gene: TRBV5-6; abundance: -; d_gene: -; CDR3nt: TGTGCCAGCAGCCCCAGACAGATCAGCTCCTACGAGCAGTACTTC; CDR3aa: CASSPRQISSYEQYF
j_gene: TRBJ1-1; v_gene: TRBV29-1; abundance: -; d_gene: -; CDR3nt: TGCAGCGTTGGGAACACTGAAGCTTTCTTT; CDR3aa: CSVGNTEAFF
j_gene: TRBJ1-6; v_gene: TRBV28; abundance: few; d_gene: -; CDR3nt: TGTGCCAGCAGTTCACAGGGCGGGGGTTCACCCCTCCACTTT; CDR3aa: CASSSQGGGSPLHF